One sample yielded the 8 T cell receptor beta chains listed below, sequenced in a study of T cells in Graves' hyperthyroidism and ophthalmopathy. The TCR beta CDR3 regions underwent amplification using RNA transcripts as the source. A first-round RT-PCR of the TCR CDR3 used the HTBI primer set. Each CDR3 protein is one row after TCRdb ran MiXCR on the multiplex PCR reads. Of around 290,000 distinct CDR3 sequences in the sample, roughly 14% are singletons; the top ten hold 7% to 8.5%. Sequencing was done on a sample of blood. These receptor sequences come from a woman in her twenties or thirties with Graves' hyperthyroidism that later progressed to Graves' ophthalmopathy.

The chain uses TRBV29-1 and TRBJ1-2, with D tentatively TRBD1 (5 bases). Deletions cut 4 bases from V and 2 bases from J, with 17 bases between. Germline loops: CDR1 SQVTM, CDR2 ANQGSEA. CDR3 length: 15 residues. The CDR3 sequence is CSVGGGTKKNYGYTF. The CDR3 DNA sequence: TGCAGCGTTGGGGGGGGTACTAAGAAAAACTATGGCTACACCTTC.

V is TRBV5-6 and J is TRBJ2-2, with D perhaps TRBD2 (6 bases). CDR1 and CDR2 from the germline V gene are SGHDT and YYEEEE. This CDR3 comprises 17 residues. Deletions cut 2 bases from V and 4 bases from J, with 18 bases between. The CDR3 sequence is CASSFSWRELSTGELFF. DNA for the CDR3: TGTGCCAGCAGCTTCTCTTGGAGGGAGTTGAGCACCGGGGAGCTGTTTTTT. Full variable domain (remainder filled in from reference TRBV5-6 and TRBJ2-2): DAGVTQSPTHLIKTRGQQVTLRCSPKSGHDTVSWYQQALGQGPQFIFQYYEEEERQRGNFPDRFSGHQFPNYSSELNVNALLLGDSALYLCASSFSWRELSTGELFFGEGSRLTVL.

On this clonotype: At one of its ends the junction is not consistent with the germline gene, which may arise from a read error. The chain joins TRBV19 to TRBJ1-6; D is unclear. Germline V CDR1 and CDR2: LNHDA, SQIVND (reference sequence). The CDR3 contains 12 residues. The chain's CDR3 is CAGSTLNSPLHF. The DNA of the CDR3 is TGTGCCGGTAGTACCCTGAATTCACCCCTCCACTTT.

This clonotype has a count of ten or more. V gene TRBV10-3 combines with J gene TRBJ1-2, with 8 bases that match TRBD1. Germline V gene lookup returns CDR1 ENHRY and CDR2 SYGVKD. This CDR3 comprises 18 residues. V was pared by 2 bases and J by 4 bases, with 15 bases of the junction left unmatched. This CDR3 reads CAISEAQGASLQSYGYTF. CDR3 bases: TGTGCCATCAGTGAGGCGCAGGGGGCCAGCCTACAGTCCTATGGCTACACCTTC.

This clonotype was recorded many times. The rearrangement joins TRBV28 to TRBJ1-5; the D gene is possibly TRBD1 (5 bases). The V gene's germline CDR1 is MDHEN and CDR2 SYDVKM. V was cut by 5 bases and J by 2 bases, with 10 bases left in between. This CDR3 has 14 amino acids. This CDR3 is CASSQRGGNQPQHF. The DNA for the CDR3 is TGTGCCAGCAGTCAGAGGGGTGGCAATCAGCCCCAGCATTTT.

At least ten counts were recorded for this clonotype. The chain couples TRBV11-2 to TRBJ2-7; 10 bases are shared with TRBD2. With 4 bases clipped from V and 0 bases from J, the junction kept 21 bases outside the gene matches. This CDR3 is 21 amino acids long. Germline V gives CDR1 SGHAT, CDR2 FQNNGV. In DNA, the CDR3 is TGTGCCAGCAGCTCCTACCGCTTGAAAGCGGGAGGGGCCGAAAGCTCCTACGAGCAGTACTTC. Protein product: CASSSYRLKAGGAESSYEQYF. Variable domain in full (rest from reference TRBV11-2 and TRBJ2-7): EAGVAQSPRYKIIEKRQSVAFWCNPISGHATLYWYQQILGQGPKLLIQFQNNGVVDDSQLPKDRFSAERLKGVDSTLKIQPAKLEDSAVYLCASSSYRLKAGGAESSYEQYFGPGTRLTVT.

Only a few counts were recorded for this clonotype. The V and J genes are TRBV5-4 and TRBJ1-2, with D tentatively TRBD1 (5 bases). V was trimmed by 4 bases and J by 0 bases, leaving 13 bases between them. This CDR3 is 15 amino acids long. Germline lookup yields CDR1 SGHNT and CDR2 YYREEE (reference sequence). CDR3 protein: CASSVRDVSNYGYTF. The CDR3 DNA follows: TGTGCCAGCAGCGTGCGGGACGTTTCTAACTATGGCTACACCTTC.

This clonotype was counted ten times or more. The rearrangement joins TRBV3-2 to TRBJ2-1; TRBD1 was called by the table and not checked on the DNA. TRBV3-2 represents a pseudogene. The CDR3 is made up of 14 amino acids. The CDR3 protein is CASSGWGVYNEQFF. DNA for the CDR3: TGTGCCAGCAGCGGGTGGGGGGTCTACAATGAGCAGTTCTTC.